The source of this TCR beta chain is a study of early T cells in non-severe SARS-CoV-2 infection (dated by TCRdb to the early 2020s). Describing the broader study: Because TCR sequencing relied on bulk RNA taken from unsorted whole blood, pairing of alpha and beta chains was not possible. Findings and caveats that apply to the study as a whole: VDJdb matching was skewed toward anti-spike CD8 responses and likely underestimated virus-specific expansions, missing private and CD4 specificities.

Receptor libraries were prepared by 5' RACE. Sequenced using a NextSeq 500. Unique molecular identifiers were attached to individual cDNA molecules in the TCR library protocol so that sequencing error and PCR bias could be corrected. Both TCR alpha and beta chains were sequenced, and tight co-correlation was observed between alpha and beta sequence abundances in each sample. The original pipeline was this. Decombinator V4 was used to annotate the V gene, J gene and CDR3 of the TCR sequences. TCRs were defined as expanded if a significant change between any two time points was detected under a Poisson model with p below 0.0001. TCR abundances were normalised to the total number of TCRs sequenced per sample and were expressed as counts per million. TRAV1-2 paired with TRAJ12, TRAJ20 or TRAJ33 defined MAIT TCRs, while TRAV10 paired with TRAJ18 defined iNKT TCRs. VDJdb, accessed 1 November 2021, was searched for CMV, EBV and SARS-CoV-2 annotated TCRs, with TCRs annotated for multiple antigens excluded. TCRdb reworked the public reads: Q25 trimming with fastp, MiXCR clone assembly, productive beta chains retained. Here each entry gathers all rows of one CDR3 protein and keeps the most common genes and DNA. The V and J calls and clone size are TCRdb's, not the authors'. This sample holds 45,000 to 75,000 distinct CDR3 sequences; around 10% were observed only once. The ten largest clones add up to roughly a sixth of the sample.

This clonotype came up many times. The antigen it recognizes is unknown. Within one base of it there is no much larger clone, and no base qualities were kept. Reading from cysteine to phenylalanine, the CDR3 counts 13 amino acids. The only DNA kept is the CDR3, 39 bases in frame from the first base. CDR1 and CDR2 are read off the germline V gene (reference sequence) as LNHDA and SQIVND. The junction carries 6 bases between V and J, which are trimmed by 3 bases and 1 base respectively. A case-control design nested within a healthcare worker cohort in London, UK, was used, with weekly nasopharyngeal swab PCR tests and blood sampling performed. Healthcare workers were recruited between 23 and 31 March 2020, during the week of the UK lockdown, and were followed weekly for up to about 15 weeks.

The clonotype was recovered from an adult who was a healthcare worker with PCR-confirmed SARS-CoV-2 infection or an uninfected control (not recorded which). This receptor chain uses TRBV19 and TRBJ1-1; the D gene assignment is ambiguous. Sequenced material: whole blood. The CDR3 corresponds to CASSIQENTEAFF. The DNA reads as follows: TGTGCCAGTAGTATTCAAGAGAACACTGAAGCTTTCTTT. The full variable domain, completed from the reference TRBV19 and TRBJ1-1 proteins outside the CDR3, reads DGGITQSPKYLFRKEGQNVTLSCEQNLNHDAMYWYRQDPGQGLRLIYYSQIVNDFQKGDIAEGYSVSREKKESFPLTVTSAQKNPTAFYLCASSIQENTEAFFGQGTRLTVV.